These 14 T cell receptor beta chains came from one sample sequenced in a study of T-cell reconstitution after alpha-beta-depleted transplantation in children. A library of TCRbeta sequences, prepared with unique molecular identifiers, was generated. Each CDR3 protein gets one entry after TCRdb re-called the PCR reads with MiXCR. The sample has a few hundred thousand distinct CDR3 sequences, about 9.6% seen once. Sequencing used PBMCs from the stem cell graft donor, obtained from the stem cell graft. These receptors originate from a human donor who donated a stem cell graft to a child with SCID.

In this sample, this clonotype turned up many times. This CDR3 reads CASSEVVRGAGELFF. Written as DNA, the CDR3 is TGTGCCAGCAGTGAAGTGGTTAGGGGCGCCGGGGAGCTGTTTTTT. The chain employs TRBV2 and TRBJ2-2; perhaps TRBD1 as D (5 bases). Looked up from germline, CDR1 is SNHLY and CDR2 is FYNNEI. Trimming removed 1 base from V and 6 bases from J, with 12 bases in between. The CDR3 totals 15 residues.

This clonotype was picked up many times. This rearrangement joins TRBV7-9 to TRBJ2-1, with D tentatively TRBD1 or TRBD2 (5 bases each). CDR3 size: 16 residues. Looked up from germline, CDR1 is SEHNR and CDR2 is FQNEAQ (reference sequence). V dropped 5 bases and J dropped 7 bases, with 21 bases sitting between them. In nucleotides, the CDR3 is TGTGCCAGCAGCGCTGGGCCGGGGCTAGGGGAAAATGAGCAGTTCTTC. Encoded protein: CASSAGPGLGENEQFF.

This clonotype was counted ten times or more. The chain is built from TRBV5-1 and TRBJ2-5; possible D gene TRBD1, 5 bases. The germline V gene has CDR1 SGHRS and CDR2 YFSETQ. Trimming removed 6 bases from V and 7 bases from J, with 16 bases in between. The CDR3 sequence is 13 residues long. The CDR3 protein is CASNRRPSRTQYF. The CDR3 region has the DNA TGCGCCAGCAACAGGAGACCCTCGAGGACCCAGTACTTC.

Only a few counts were recorded for this clonotype. Compared with germline, one end of the junction differs, possibly owing to a read error. This chain connects TRBV28 to TRBJ2-7; the D is unclear. Germline-derived CDR1 and CDR2 are MDHEN and SYDVKM. The CDR3 sequence is 12 residues long. CDR3 sequence reads: CASSSLEQRSNF. CDR3 coding DNA: TGTGCCAGCAGCTCCTTAGAACAGAGATCGAACTTC.

This clonotype was detected ten times or more. The chain uses TRBV4-1 and TRBJ1-3; D is ambiguous. The CDR3 runs to 15 residues. Trimming left V 1 base short and J 0 bases short, with 7 bases between. In germline, CDR1 is MGHRA, CDR2 YSYEKL. This CDR3 reads CASSQAGSSGNTIYF. Here the CDR3 DNA reads TGCGCCAGCAGCCAAGCAGGAAGCTCTGGAAACACCATATATTTT.

This clonotype was observed many times. The chain recombines TRBV20-1 with TRBJ1-1; maybe TRBD1 (6 bases). The CDR3 totals 14 residues. CDR1 is DFQATT and CDR2 is SNEGSKA in the germline V gene (reference sequence). V was cut by 2 bases and J by 1 base, with 11 bases left in between. CDR3 sequence (DNA): TGCAGTGCTAGAAAAGGGGGAGAGAACACTGAAGCTTTCTTT. Protein product: CSARKGGENTEAFF.

This clonotype was seen repeatedly, ten times or more. The chain joins TRBV20-1 to TRBJ2-1; D remains ambiguous. V was clipped by 6 bases and J by 3 bases, with 3 bases between them. This CDR3 spans 10 amino acids. Germline V gene sequence: CDR1 DFQATT, CDR2 SNEGSKA (reference sequence). The CDR3 DNA follows: TGCAGTGCGCTCTACAATGAGCAGTTCTTC. Encoded protein: CSALYNEQFF.

This clonotype occurred many times. This chain connects TRBV20-1 to TRBJ2-5; TRBD2 matches at 11 bases. Germline CDR1 DFQATT, CDR2 SNEGSKA (reference sequence). V lost 3 bases and J lost 0; bases outside the gene matches: 9. The CDR3 runs 17 residues. In DNA, the CDR3 is TGCAGTGCTAGGCCCGGGCTAGCGGGGGGTTACCAAGAGACCCAGTACTTC. Translated, it gives CSARPGLAGGYQETQYF.

This clonotype appeared many times. The V and J genes are TRBV21-1 and TRBJ2-1; TRBD2, the table's D call, was not compared with the DNA. TRBV21-1 is a known pseudogene. The CDR3 has 15 amino acids. The CDR3 coding sequence is TGTGCCAGCAGCATCGGGGGGGCCCCCTACAATGAGCAGTTCTTC. It is translated as CASSIGGAPYNEQFF.

This clonotype appeared many times. The chain links TRBV11-1 to TRBJ2-3; possible D gene TRBD1, 8 bases. Germline CDR1 is SGHAT and CDR2 is FQDESV (reference sequence). The CDR3 spans 19 residues. The V gene lost 4 bases and the J gene lost 2 bases, with 25 bases spanning the gap. The CDR3 loop reads CASSSGKRGGTGYTDTQYF. The CDR3 coding sequence is TGTGCCAGCAGCTCCGGAAAAAGGGGAGGGACAGGATACACAGATACGCAGTATTTT.

Ten or more counts support this clonotype. The rearrangement joins TRBV20-1 to TRBJ1-2; no clear D gene. V dropped 3 bases and J dropped 3 bases, with 14 bases sitting between them. CDR3 size: 14 residues. From germline, CDR1 is DFQATT and CDR2 SNEGSKA (reference sequence). This chain's CDR3 is CSARDFGRDYGYTF. The CDR3 DNA reads TGCAGTGCTAGGGACTTTGGGCGCGACTATGGCTACACCTTC.

The chain uses TRBV6-1 and TRBJ2-5; possibly TRBD1 for D (5 bases). Per germline, CDR1 MNHNS and CDR2 SASEGT. V was shortened by 4 bases and J by 5 bases, with 11 bases between the two germline ends. This CDR3 has 13 amino acids. The CDR3 nucleotides are TGTGCCAGCAGTGTTCAGGGCCGGGAGACCCAGTACTTC. It encodes CASSVQGRETQYF.

This clonotype occurred many times. The genes are TRBV4-1 and TRBJ2-7, with unresolved D. V dropped 2 bases and J dropped 0 bases, with 14 bases sitting between them. The CDR3 is 16 amino acids. Germline CDR1 reads MGHRA; CDR2 reads YSYEKL. Written as DNA, the CDR3 is TGCGCCAGCAGCCAACCATCAGGCTCCTTCTCCTACGAGCAGTACTTC. Protein: CASSQPSGSFSYEQYF.

In its sample, this clonotype was seen many times. V is TRBV27 and J is TRBJ1-5; weak D call: TRBD1 (6 bases). CDR3 length: 15 amino acids. Germline V lookup: CDR1 MNHEY, CDR2 SMNVEV (reference sequence). Trimming shortened V by 2 bases and J by 6 bases, and 14 bases separated the two germline ends. CDR3 coding DNA: TGTGCCAGCAGTTTACTCTGGGGGGGCGGTCAGCCCCAGCATTTT. Its protein product is CASSLLWGGGQPQHF.